Here is one TCR beta chain with its context. Its antigen remains unidentified. Base quality data are lacking; no much larger clone is found one base away. TCRbeta CDR3 regions were amplified from genomic DNA by means of the immunoSEQ Assay, a bias-controlled multiplex PCR. In the authors' own workflow: The number of nucleated cells in each sample was estimated by amplification of reference gene primers within the assay. To quantify the absolute abundance of each unique TCRbeta CDR3 rearrangement, sequence reads were collapsed and filtered. For each sample, productive Simpson clonality was calculated by taking the square root of Simpson's diversity index across productive rearrangements. The table comes from immuneACCESS by way of TCRdb, which keeps in-frame sequences with V and J called. Part of the clones is missing from these tables; in studies checked, under half for an unresolved V gene and the rest for unknown reasons. The V and J calls and the clone size are those of that table, but D and trimming were determined from the DNA. The table for this sample lists around 110,000 clones; 84% of them were counted only once. The ten top clones hold around 4.4% of the sample.

These data are taken from a study of blood T cell repertoires in COVID-19 (dated by TCRdb to 2020 to 2022). Background for the entire study: The collaborator samples originated in the United States, Italy and Spain and spanned the acute and convalescent phases of COVID-19. The material from the prospective study consisted of cDNA or gDNA derived from T cells, B-cell-depleted T cells, or PBMCs. Subjects who had been exposed to COVID-19, were actively infected with it, or had recovered from it provided the deeply sampled blood TCRbeta repertoires that made up the dataset. The repertoires were released in a freely available public database meant as a resource for research on the immune response to SARS-CoV-2. Samples came from the ongoing ImmuneRACE study (first 160 participants) plus 1,254 subjects from 6 global collaborators. Sample metadata almost always included a de-identified subject ID, COVID-19 status, age in years and sex. Where HLA class I and class II types were available, the types were taken from metadata supplied by the sample provider, not from assay-based typing. What the authors observed across the whole study: Clinical and demographic metadata were provided uncurated, with the amount varying by source and participant.

Clipping removes 0 bases from V and 3 bases from J, with 8 as the unmatched junction base count. The CDR3 covers 17 residues, taking in both the cysteine and the phenylalanine. CDR3 DNA is the only sequence kept; it has 51 bases, read in frame from the first base. CDR1 and CDR2, looked up from the germline V gene, are KGHSH and LQKENI. Each collaborating institution followed its own protocols to collect whole blood in K2EDTA tubes. For TCRbeta analysis, collaborators shipped samples as frozen whole blood, isolated PBMCs, or DNA extracted from either of those sample types. The sample consisted of peripheral blood. The rearrangement joined TRBV18 to TRBJ2-3, and 8 bases in between align with TRBD1. This TCR derives from a human donor in a cohort sampled during active COVID-19. At the DNA level, the sequence is TGTGCCAGCTCACCACCGATAGGCCAGGGGGCAACAGATACGCAGTATTTT. Translated, this gives CASSPPIGQGATDTQYF.